This T cell receptor (beta chain) was obtained from a study of T-cell memory formation after mild COVID-19. Study-level points and caveats: CD4+ contracting clones were found mainly in CM and EM, and CD8+ ones in EMRA. A subset of responding clones appeared in pre-infection memory, suggesting cross-reactive memory joined.

This clonotype was seen a few times. Its matching antigen is unknown. A 5'RACE reaction primed in the constant segment made cDNA libraries of TCR alpha and TCR beta, and these carried sample barcodes and UMIs. MiXCR, run by TCRdb on the 5' RACE reads, gives a single entry per CDR3 protein. Of around 320,000 distinct CDR3 sequences listed, roughly an eighth were seen once; the top ten hold about 21%. The ends lost 4 bases at V and 5 bases at J; junction bases unmatched: 4. This CDR3 contains 14 residues. The TCR was taken from a man between 18 and 35 years old who had mild COVID-19 (a few samples of this study predate the infection). Cell type and time point are not known. The chain has TRBV12-3 or TRBV12-4 and TRBJ2-1, with 8 bases matching TRBD1. The sequencing input was PBMCs or a T cell subset sorted from them (not recorded which). The chain's CDR3 is CASSSGTGNNEQFF. CDR3 DNA: TGTGCCAGCAGTTCAGGGACAGGCAACAATGAGCAGTTCTTC.